Below are 26 T cell receptor beta chains sequenced from a single sample in a study of blood T cell repertoires in COVID-19. Assay: immunoSEQ multiplex PCR; the TCRdb copy retains only in-frame clones and omits some. This sample has roughly 120,000 clones, with roughly 80% found just once. Specimen: peripheral blood. These receptors were obtained from a man aged 65-85 years with acute or convalescent COVID-19.

This sequence joins TRBV5-1 and TRBJ2-3; 7 bases map to TRBD1. Germline V CDR1 and CDR2: SGHRS, YFSETQ. J lost 1 base, V lost 3 bases, and 2 bases had no gene match. This CDR3 contains 14 residues. The CDR3 sequence is CASSSTGGTDTQYF. The DNA for the CDR3 is TGCGCCAGCAGCTCTACAGGGGGCACAGATACGCAGTATTTT.

This clone was picked up a small number of times. V and J are TRBV5-4 and TRBJ1-5; the D gene is possibly TRBD1 (5 bases). V was shortened by 0 bases and J by 7 bases, with 11 bases between the two germline ends. Germline V CDR1 and CDR2: SGHNT, YYREEE (reference sequence). The CDR3 consists of 14 residues. CDR3 sequence (DNA): TGTGCCAGCAGCTTGGAAGGGACTGGGCAGCCCCAGCATTTT. It is translated as CASSLEGTGQPQHF.

This chain connects TRBV18 to TRBJ2-3; D gene unclear. The CDR3 is 17 residues long. Germline V lookup: CDR1 KGHSH, CDR2 LQKENI. Trimming removed 2 bases at V and 0 bases at J, with 15 bases between. In nucleotides, the CDR3 is TGTGCCAGCTCACCAAGCCAATTAGCACCGAGCACAGATACGCAGTATTTT. This translates into CASSPSQLAPSTDTQYF.

The J gene is TRBJ2-2, the V gene TRBV21-1; the table assigns TRBD1, which was not confirmed against the DNA. TRBV21-1 is reported as a pseudogene. This CDR3 has 16 amino acids. The CDR3 DNA is TGTGCCAGCAGCAAAGGGGGCAGGGGGCGAACCGGGGAGCTGTTTTTT. This gives the protein CASSKGGRGRTGELFF.

J is TRBJ2-5 and V is TRBV7-2; the match to TRBD1 covers 11 bases. The CDR3 is made up of 15 amino acids. With 1 base clipped from V and 5 bases from J, the junction kept 3 bases outside the gene matches. Germline values: CDR1 SGHTA, CDR2 FQGNSA. CDR3 region: CASSLGGQGVETQYF. The CDR3 nucleotides are TGTGCCAGCAGCTTAGGGGGACAGGGGGTTGAGACCCAGTACTTC.

The gene calls are TRBV28 and TRBJ1-6; D not certain. V lost 8 bases, J lost 7 bases, and 12 bases lay in between. Germline CDR1 and CDR2: MDHEN and SYDVKM. This CDR3 comprises 13 residues. The CDR3: CASGRVMNSPLHF. The CDR3 DNA sequence: TGTGCCAGCGGGAGGGTGATGAATTCACCCCTCCACTTT.

The chain employs TRBV11-2 and TRBJ2-7; no clear D. Germline values: CDR1 SGHAT, CDR2 FQNNGV. The CDR3 is made up of 13 amino acids. Trimming removed 1 base from V and 4 bases from J, with 8 bases in between. The CDR3 spells CASSLVSWYEQYF. Written as DNA, the CDR3 is TGTGCCAGCAGCTTAGTGAGTTGGTACGAGCAGTACTTC.

The chain is built from TRBV6-5 and TRBJ1-1, with TRBD1 matching 7 bases. With V trimmed by 10 bases and J by 1 base, 6 bases remained unmatched. CDR1 and CDR2 (germline): MNHEY, SVGAGI. CDR3 length: 13 residues. CDR3 sequence (DNA): TGTGCCATCCGAACAGGGGCGAACACTGAAGCTTTCTTT. Translation: CAIRTGANTEAFF.

J is TRBJ1-2 and V is TRBV30, with D hard to call. V lost 4 bases and J lost 4, with 10 bases in between. This CDR3 is built from 12 residues. In germline, CDR1 is GTSNPN, CDR2 SVGIG (reference sequence). The CDR3 bases are TGTGCCTGGACTTCAGGCTCCTATGGCTACACCTTC. The encoded protein is CAWTSGSYGYTF.

The CDR3, as DNA: TGTGCCAGCAGCGTTAACTATGGCTACACCTTC. The encoded protein is CASSVNYGYTF. This rearrangement joins TRBV25-1 to TRBJ1-2; D is undetermined. Deletions cut 6 bases from V and 1 base from J, with 3 bases between. Germline loops: CDR1 MGHDK, CDR2 SYGVNS. The CDR3 is made up of 11 amino acids.

This rearrangement joins TRBV5-1 to TRBJ2-3, with TRBD2 identical over 9 bases. Germline CDR1 SGHRS, CDR2 YFSETQ. The CDR3 runs to 16 residues. The V gene end was trimmed by 4 bases and the J gene end by 9 bases; junction bases not matched to a gene: 15. CDR3 residues: CASSPGLAFAPRTQYF. The DNA for the CDR3 is TGCGCCAGCAGCCCGGGACTAGCCTTCGCTCCACGAACGCAGTATTTT.

The rearrangement joins TRBV2 to TRBJ1-2; D possibly corresponds to TRBD1 (6 bases). Deletions cut 2 bases from V and 0 bases from J, with 31 bases between. The germline V gene encodes CDR1 SNHLY and CDR2 FYNNEI. The CDR3 is 22 amino acids. CDR3: CASSEPRGAQGGKRETNYGYTF. CDR3 in DNA: TGTGCCAGCAGTGAACCGCGGGGGGCCCAGGGCGGTAAAAGGGAGACTAACTATGGCTACACCTTC.

Only one count was recorded for this clone. The V gene is TRBV19, the J gene TRBJ2-1; a weak D match, TRBD1 (6 bases). Germline V gene lookup returns CDR1 LNHDA and CDR2 SQIVND (reference sequence). Trimming took off 3 bases at V and 4 bases at J, with 10 bases between the two ends. This CDR3 region has 14 residues. CDR3 region: CASSIGQGYNEQFF. In DNA form, the CDR3 reads TGTGCCAGTAGTATCGGCCAGGGGTACAATGAGCAGTTCTTC.

The chain recombines TRBV28 with TRBJ2-1; weak D call: TRBD1 (6 bases). Trimming cost V 3 bases and J 0 bases, with 18 bases left between them. This CDR3 is 18 amino acids long. CDR1 and CDR2 from the germline V gene are MDHEN and SYDVKM. The CDR3 DNA reads as TGTGCCAGCAGTTTCCCGGGGTCCGGGACACCCTCCTACAATGAGCAGTTCTTC. Its translation is CASSFPGSGTPSYNEQFF.

In this sample, this clone turned up a few times. The V gene is TRBV28, the J gene TRBJ1-1; a possible D gene is TRBD1 (6 bases). Per the germline V gene, CDR1 is MDHEN and CDR2 is SYDVKM. The CDR3 runs 12 residues. CDR3 bases: TGTGCTTTGGGGGCCTCCGAGGCTGAAGCTTTCTTT. Amino acid sequence: CALGASEAEAFF. The complete variable domain, with remaining parts taken from reference TRBV28 and TRBJ1-1, reads DVKVTQSSRYLVKRTGEKVFLECVQDMDHENMFWYRQDPGLGLRLIYFSYDVKMKEKGDIPEGYSVSREKKERFSLILESASTNQTSMYLCALGASEAEAFFGQGTRLTVV.

The chain links TRBV11-2 to TRBJ2-1, with TRBD2 matching 10 bases. The junction had 3 bases not matched to a gene; V was cut back by 0 bases and J by 4 bases. The germline V gene encodes CDR1 SGHAT and CDR2 FQNNGV. This CDR3 contains 16 residues. The CDR3 region is CASSLEISGGYNEQFF. The CDR3 nucleotides read TGTGCCAGCAGCTTAGAAATTAGCGGGGGGTACAATGAGCAGTTCTTC.

The chain couples TRBV27 to TRBJ2-7; TRBD2 aligns across 7 bases. The CDR3 covers 17 residues. In germline, CDR1 is MNHEY, CDR2 SMNVEV (reference sequence). The J segment lost 7 bases and the V segment lost 1 base, leaving 16 bases of the junction unmatched. In DNA form, the CDR3 reads TGTGCCAGCAGTTTATTGGGGGGGACTGGCCTCCTGGGGGAGCAGTACTTC. Amino acids: CASSLLGGTGLLGEQYF.

This clone was seen a handful of times. The chain is built from TRBV12-3 or TRBV12-4 and TRBJ2-1; D is possibly TRBD1 (5 bases). CDR3 size: 12 residues. Trimming removed 5 bases from V and 10 bases from J, with 12 bases in between. The DNA for the CDR3 is TGTGCCAGCAGTATCAGGGCACGAGAGCAGTTCTTC. It yields the protein CASSIRAREQFF.

This clone was seen more than once but under ten times. The chain links TRBV9 to TRBJ1-4; weak D call: TRBD1 (6 bases). Trimming removed 2 bases at V and 5 bases at J, with 13 bases between. Germline CDR1 is SGDLS and CDR2 is YYNGEE. The CDR3 runs to 15 residues. CDR3 bases: TGTGCCAGCAGCGTCAGCGGGACAAGAAATGAAAAACTGTTTTTT. Amino acids: CASSVSGTRNEKLFF. Complete variable domain (other parts from reference TRBV9 and TRBJ1-4): DSGVTQTPKHLITATGQRVTLRCSPRSGDLSVYWYQQSLDQGLQFLIQYYNGEERAKGNILERFSAQQFPDLHSELNLSSLELGDSALYFCASSVSGTRNEKLFFGSGTQLSVL.

This sequence joins TRBV6-1 and TRBJ1-1; 8 nucleotides line up with TRBD1. V lost 7 bases to trimming and J lost 2 bases; unmatched junction nucleotides: 3. This CDR3 spans 13 amino acids. Per the germline V gene, CDR1 is MNHNS and CDR2 is SASEGT. The CDR3 nucleotides read TGTGCCAGCACCCCAGGGGGCAACACTGAAGCTTTCTTT. The encoded protein is CASTPGGNTEAFF.

The chain uses TRBV5-1 and TRBJ1-1, with a weak D call TRBD1 (5 bases). The CDR3 has 14 amino acids. V lost 4 bases to trimming and J lost 4 bases, with 14 bases between them. The V gene's germline CDR1 is SGHRS and CDR2 YFSETQ. The CDR3 sequence: CASSPGGAGTEAFF. In DNA form, the CDR3 reads TGCGCCAGCAGCCCTGGCGGGGCAGGCACTGAAGCTTTCTTT.

This CDR3 reads CASRVARLTDTQYF. DNA of the CDR3: TGCGCCAGCAGGGTTGCCAGACTCACAGATACGCAGTATTTT. V and J are TRBV4-1 and TRBJ2-3; D remains ambiguous. V dropped 6 bases and J dropped 2 bases, with 12 bases sitting between them. This CDR3 comprises 14 residues. Germline loops: CDR1 MGHRA, CDR2 YSYEKL.

Only one count was recorded for this clone. This sequence joins TRBV18 and TRBJ2-5; 8 bases are a match to TRBD1. This CDR3 has 17 residues. The ends lost 1 base at V and 5 bases at J; junction bases unmatched: 12. CDR1 is KGHSH and CDR2 is LQKENI in the germline V gene. CDR3 sequence reads: CASSPLPRTGPGETQYF. The CDR3 DNA reads TGTGCCAGCTCACCACTCCCCAGGACAGGGCCGGGGGAGACCCAGTACTTC.

The CDR3 loop is CASRTSANIQYF. For the CDR3, the DNA is TGTGCCAGCAGAACCAGTGCAAACATTCAGTACTTC. The J gene is TRBJ2-4, the V gene TRBV6-6; D ambiguous. The ends were cut back, 6 bases at V and 6 bases at J, with 9 bases in the middle. Germline V gene lookup returns CDR1 MNHNY and CDR2 SVGAGI (reference sequence). The CDR3 extends over 12 amino acids.

The DNA of the CDR3 is TGTGCCAGCAGCTTAGGGTTGACAGGTGATGAGCAGTTCTTC. Protein product: CASSLGLTGDEQFF. The chain links TRBV11-2 to TRBJ2-1, with a tentative D call TRBD1 (6 bases). Trimming took 1 base from V and 8 from J, leaving 12 bases between them. This CDR3 comprises 14 residues. Germline V gene data show CDR1 as SGHAT and CDR2 as FQNNGV. Based on the CDR3 plus reference TRBV11-2 and TRBJ2-1, the full variable domain is EAGVAQSPRYKIIEKRQSVAFWCNPISGHATLYWYQQILGQGPKLLIQFQNNGVVDDSQLPKDRFSAERLKGVDSTLKIQPAKLEDSAVYLCASSLGLTGDEQFFGPGTRLTVL.

V and J are TRBV18 and TRBJ1-1, with D maybe TRBD1 (6 bases). Germline CDR1 is KGHSH and CDR2 is LQKENI. The CDR3 runs 16 residues. The ends were cut back, 1 base at V and 8 bases at J, with 20 bases in the middle. For the CDR3, the DNA is TGTGCCAGCTCACCACGGCAAGGGGAAGGGGGTGAGGAAGCTTTCTTT. Its translation: CASSPRQGEGGEEAFF.